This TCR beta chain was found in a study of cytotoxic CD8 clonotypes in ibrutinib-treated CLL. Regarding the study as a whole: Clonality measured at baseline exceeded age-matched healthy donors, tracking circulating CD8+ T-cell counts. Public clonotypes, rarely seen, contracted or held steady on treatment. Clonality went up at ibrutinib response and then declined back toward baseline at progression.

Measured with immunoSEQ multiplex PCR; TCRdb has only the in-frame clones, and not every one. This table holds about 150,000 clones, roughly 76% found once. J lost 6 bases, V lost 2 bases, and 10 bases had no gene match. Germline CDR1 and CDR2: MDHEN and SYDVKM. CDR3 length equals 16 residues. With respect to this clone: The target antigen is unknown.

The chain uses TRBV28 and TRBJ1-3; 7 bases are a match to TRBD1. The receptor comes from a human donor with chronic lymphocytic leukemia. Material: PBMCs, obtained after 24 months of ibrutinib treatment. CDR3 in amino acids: CASSLLTGTAVNTIYF. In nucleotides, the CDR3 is TGTGCCAGCAGTTTACTTACCGGGACAGCCGTAAACACCATATATTTT.